The TCR beta chain described here comes from a study of OX40 agonist ivuxolimab in advanced cancers. On this clone: Antigen unknown.

In germline, CDR1 is LGHNT, CDR2 FRNRAP. The CDR3 covers 12 residues. The method was immunoSEQ multiplex PCR; TCRdb's version includes in-frame clones alone and lacks a portion of them. The data hold around 94,000 clones, with roughly 90% observed a single time. General study points: At 0.1 to 3.0 mg/kg, clonal expansion of CD4+ and CD8+ blood T cells had occurred by week 6.

The V and J genes are TRBV12-5 and TRBJ2-5; possible D gene TRBD2, 6 bases. Gene TRBJ2-7 matches the end of the DNA better, so the J call may be wrong. The sequence was obtained from an adult with an advanced solid tumor such as melanoma, head and neck, liver or kidney cancer. This specimen was CD4+ or CD8+ T cells sorted from blood, taken in a trial of the OX40 agonist ivuxolimab. The CDR3 spells CASAPGAYEQYF. The CDR3 coding sequence is TGTGCTAGTGCCCCGGGGGCCTACGAGCAGTACTTC.